This TCR beta chain is from a study of blood T cell repertoires in COVID-19. Study-level information: Some COVID-19 samples were acute and others convalescent; all came from the United States, Italy and Spain.

In the authors' methods: Nucleated cell number was recorded as an estimate derived from reference gene primer amplification. TCRdb's copy holds only in-frame clones and misses some; the assay was immunoSEQ multiplex PCR. V and J calls and clone size are those listed in that table; D and trimming were worked out from the DNA. The data show 320,000 or so clones, with around 90% seen just once and approximately 5.2% held by the top ten. The sample holds one count of this clone. V dropped 4 bases and J dropped 3; count of bases not matched to a gene: 9. Germline lookup yields CDR1 MNHEY and CDR2 SVGEGT. The CDR3 runs 16 residues. The participants were between about 18 and 100 years old and came from 24 US areas. Either two negative PCRs, clearance, or symptom resolution qualified Cohort 3 donors as recovered.

The sample comprised PBMCs or T cells enriched from blood (not recorded which). This sequence was found in a man aged 55-75 years who had recovered from COVID-19. The genes are TRBV6-2 or TRBV6-3 and TRBJ2-7, with 10 bases fitting TRBD2. CDR3 in amino acids: CASSSPRAGGSYEQYF. In DNA, the CDR3 is TGTGCCAGCAGTTCTCCTAGAGCGGGAGGGAGCTACGAGCAGTACTTC.